The source of this TCR beta chain is a study of regulatory T cells in long-lasting Graves disease. Time point noted: newly diagnosed GD, antithyroid drugs for less than 3 months. TCR sequences were obtained from RNA taken from PBMCs. At least ten counts were recorded for this clonotype. Arm-PCR of CDR3 regions and iRepertoire HTBI primers were used to build TCR beta libraries. Each CDR3 protein gets one entry after TCRdb re-called the multiplex PCR reads with MiXCR. The sample has around 250,000 distinct CDR3 sequences; roughly 21% are singletons. V lost 6 bases and J lost 0, with 12 bases in between. Germline-derived CDR1 and CDR2 are SQVTM and ANQGSEA. The CDR3 loop spans 13 amino acids.

The rearrangement links TRBV29-1 to TRBJ2-7; weak D call: TRBD2 (5 bases). The receptor was derived from a female donor with Graves disease. This specimen consisted of peripheral blood mononuclear cells (PBMCs), obtained at new diagnosis, from a patient treated with antithyroid drugs. CDR3 in DNA: TGCAGCGTAAAACCCCGGGGCTCCTACGAGCAGTACTTC. Amino acid sequence: CSVKPRGSYEQYF.